This T cell receptor beta chain was documented in a study of regulatory T cells in long-lasting Graves disease. Study-level findings and limits: Patients with persistent Graves' had lower TCR diversity than newly diagnosed patients.

Regarding time point: newly diagnosed GD, antithyroid drugs for less than 3 months. RNA extracted from PBMCs served as the sequencing template. Building of the TCR beta libraries involved iRepertoire HTBI primers and Arm-PCR of CDR3 regions. Each CDR3 protein gets one entry after TCRdb re-called the multiplex PCR reads with MiXCR. The sample has some 370,000 distinct CDR3 sequences, approximately 12% seen once; the top ten hold approximately 20%. Ten or more counts support this clonotype. Its antigen is not known. This sample was also put to use in a study of T cells in Graves' hyperthyroidism and ophthalmopathy. That paper adds: Orbital computed tomography, thyroid ultrasound, serum thyroxine and TRAb, and clinical symptoms together informed the diagnoses. The HTBI primer set served for first-round RT-PCR of the TCR CDR3. A 13 V-J signature model discriminated ophthalmopathy versus stable hyperthyroidism.

The specimen was peripheral blood mononuclear cells (PBMCs), collected at new diagnosis, from a patient treated with antithyroid drugs. This receptor was obtained from a woman younger than 30 with Graves disease.

The CDR3 reads CASSEGGYSTDTQYF. DNA for the CDR3: TGTGCCAGCAGTGAGGGAGGGTACTCCACAGATACGCAGTATTTT. The chain is built from TRBV6-1 and TRBJ2-3, with 7 bases matching TRBD2. V dropped 3 bases and J dropped 2; count of bases not matched to a gene: 5. The CDR3 loop spans 15 amino acids. CDR1 and CDR2 from the germline V gene are MNHNS and SASEGT.